This T cell receptor beta chain was observed in a study of cytomegalovirus exposure and HLA in healthy donors. This CDR3 is 16 amino acids long. PCR employed 60 Vbeta and 13 Jbeta primers. The method was immunoSEQ multiplex PCR; TCRdb's version includes in-frame clones alone and lacks a portion of them. The sample consists of roughly 150,000 clones, roughly 80% of them appearing once. The chain employs TRBV21-1 and TRBJ2-7; TRBD1 is taken as the D call from the table, unchecked against the DNA. TRBV21-1 is a listed pseudogene. Sequenced: PBMCs. This receptor was taken from a male donor in good health and CMV-seropositive. CDR3 in DNA: TGTGCCAGCAGCGAGCAGCTCCGGGACACACCCTACGAGCAGTACTTC. Its protein product is CASSEQLRDTPYEQYF.